The clone carrying this TCR beta chain was seen ten or more times. The genomic DNA TCR beta CDR3 region underwent two rounds of multiplex PCR. Primers were specific to each TRBV and TRBJ gene in first-round PCR. TCRdb re-called the multiplex PCR reads with MiXCR, one entry per CDR3 protein. Here the sample spans about 18,000 distinct CDR3 sequences, 29% being singletons. The data belong to a study of prognosis after radiotherapy for stage I lung cancer. Study details: The enrollment of patients with stage I non-small cell lung cancer occurred between April 2018 and early 2019. About five patients had oligometastatic NSCLC after surgical resection of the primary tumor, and about 15 had newly diagnosed primary stage I lung tumors. Tumor type comprised squamous cell carcinoma in over 5 patients and adenocarcinoma in about 12.

The germline gives CDR1 LGHNA, CDR2 YNFKEQ. The CDR3 length is 14 residues. V lost 5 bases to trimming and J lost 3 bases, with 13 bases between them. The input for sequencing was PBMCs, taken before or after stereotactic body radiation therapy (not recorded which). The chain has TRBV4-2 and TRBJ2-5; tentatively, D is TRBD1 or TRBD2 (5 bases each). This receptor was obtained from a donor older than 45 with non-small cell lung cancer. The CDR3 DNA reads as TGTGCCAGCAGCTCCGGGACGAGAAAAGAGACCCAGTACTTC. It yields the protein CASSSGTRKETQYF.